This entry concerns a single TCR beta chain. Its antigen remains unknown. Healthy individuals who donated bone marrow served as the donors. The CDR3 length is 12 residues. Trimming took off 3 bases at V and 6 bases at J, with 9 bases between the two ends. Germline-derived CDR1 and CDR2 are SEHNR and FQNEAQ (reference sequence). This entry belongs to a study of cytomegalovirus exposure and HLA in healthy donors. Findings and limits, study-wide: TRBV6-2, TRBV6-3 and some other V segments were unresolvable in 87-base-pair reads. A later analysis linked a missense DCLRE1C variant to TCR beta V- and J-gene trimming. Productive rates of about 87% or about 30% were seen for most TCR beta V segments in an earlier analysis.

In the PCR, 60 Vbeta and 13 Jbeta primers were used. Measured with immunoSEQ multiplex PCR; TCRdb has only the in-frame clones, and not every one. This repertoire includes some 120,000 clones. The TCR was taken from a woman in her sixties or seventies in good health and CMV-seronegative. Sequenced input: PBMCs. The chain couples TRBV7-9 to TRBJ2-7; D call uncertain. CDR3 in DNA: TGTGCCAGCAGCTTCCCAGCGTCCGAGCAGTACTTC. Amino acids: CASSFPASEQYF. The variable domain in full, with the rest retrieved from reference TRBV7-9 and TRBJ2-7, is DTGVSQNPRHKITKRGQNVTFRCDPISEHNRLYWYRQTLGQGPEFLTYFQNEAQLEKSRLLSDRFSAERPKGSFSTLEIQRTEQGDSAMYLCASSFPASEQYFGPGTRLTVT.